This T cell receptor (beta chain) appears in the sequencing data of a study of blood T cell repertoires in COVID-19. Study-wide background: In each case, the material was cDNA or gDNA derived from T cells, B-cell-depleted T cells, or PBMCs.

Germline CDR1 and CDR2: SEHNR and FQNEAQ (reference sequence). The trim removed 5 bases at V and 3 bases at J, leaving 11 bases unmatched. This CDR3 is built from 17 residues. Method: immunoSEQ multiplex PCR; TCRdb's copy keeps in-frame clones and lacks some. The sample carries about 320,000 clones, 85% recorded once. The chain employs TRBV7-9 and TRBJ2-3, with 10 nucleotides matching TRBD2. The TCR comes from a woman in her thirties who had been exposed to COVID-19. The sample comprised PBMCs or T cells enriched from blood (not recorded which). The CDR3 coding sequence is TGTGCCAGCAGCCCGGACCTAGCGGGAGTCGGTACAGATACGCAGTATTTT. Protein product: CASSPDLAGVGTDTQYF.